This T cell receptor beta chain was documented in a study of T cells in Graves' hyperthyroidism and ophthalmopathy. Broader study findings: Clonotypes that were expanded in thyroid above 0.001 mostly appeared in blood too.

The source material, RNA transcripts, was used to amplify TCR beta CDR3 regions. The TCR CDR3 first-round RT-PCR relied on the HTBI primer set. TCRdb itself ran the multiplex PCR reads through MiXCR, one entry per CDR3 protein. The sample contains about 640,000 distinct CDR3 sequences, about 14% of which appear only once. Trimming at V came to 6 bases and at J to 5 bases, leaving 8 bases not matched to a gene. There are 16 residues in the CDR3. In germline, CDR1 is MNHNS, CDR2 SASEGT. This clonotype was observed many times. Its antigen remains unidentified. Duration under 3 months, a NOSPECS grade of at least 4, and a Clinical Activity Score of at least 3 characterized the ophthalmopathy patients. Uncontrolled infections, other autoimmune diseases, pregnancy or lactation led to exclusion of patients.

The chain combines TRBV6-1 with TRBJ2-5, with 14 nucleotides matching TRBD2. This receptor was obtained from a woman between 50 and 59 years old with Graves' ophthalmopathy. Sequenced sample: blood. The CDR3 coding sequence is TGTGCCAGCAGGGGAGAGGGACTAGCGGGAGAGGAGACCCAGTACTTC. This sequence encodes CASRGEGLAGEETQYF.